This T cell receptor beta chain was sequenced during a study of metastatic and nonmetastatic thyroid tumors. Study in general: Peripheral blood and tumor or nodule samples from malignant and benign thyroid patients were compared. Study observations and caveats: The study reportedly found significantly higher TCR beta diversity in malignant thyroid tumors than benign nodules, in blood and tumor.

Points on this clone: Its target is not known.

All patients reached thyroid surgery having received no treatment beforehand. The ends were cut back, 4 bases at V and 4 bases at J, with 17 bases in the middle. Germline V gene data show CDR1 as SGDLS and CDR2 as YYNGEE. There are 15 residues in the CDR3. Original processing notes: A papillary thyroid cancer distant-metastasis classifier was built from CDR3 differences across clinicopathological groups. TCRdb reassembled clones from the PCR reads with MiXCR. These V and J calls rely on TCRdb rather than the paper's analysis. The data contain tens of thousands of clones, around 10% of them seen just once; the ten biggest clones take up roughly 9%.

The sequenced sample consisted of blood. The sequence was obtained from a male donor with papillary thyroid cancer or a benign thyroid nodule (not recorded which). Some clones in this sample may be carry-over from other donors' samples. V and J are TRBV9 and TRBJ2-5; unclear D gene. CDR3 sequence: CASSLQVGSGETQYF. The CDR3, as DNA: TGTGCCAGCAGCCTCCAAGTGGGGTCCGGAGAGACCCAGTACTTC.